This is a list of T cell receptor beta chains from one sample in a study of cytomegalovirus exposure and HLA in healthy donors. Only in-frame clones appear in the TCRdb table, and some are missing; sequencing was by immunoSEQ multiplex PCR. The sample includes tens of thousands of clones, approximately 81% of them seen just once. Input material: PBMCs. The receptors derive from a woman between 50 and 59 years old in good health and CMV-seropositive. The CDR3 runs from the conserved cysteine through the conserved F or W. Fields, in order: clone size, J gene, D gene, V gene, CDR3 protein, CDR3 DNA. D genes are given only for firm matches. Clone size is given for some rows only: seen once, a few or many times, or a class if the clone is expanded.

size: -; J: TRBJ2-1; D: -; V: TRBV11-3; CDR3: CASSLSGGIEQFF; DNA: TGTGCCAGCAGCTTATCAGGAGGGATTGAGCAGTTCTTC
size: -; J: TRBJ2-5; D: TRBD2; V: TRBV10-1; CDR3: CASSPTSGRRETQYF; DNA: TGCGCCAGCAGCCCGACTAGCGGGAGAAGAGAGACCCAGTACTTC
size: -; J: TRBJ1-3; D: -; V: TRBV5-8; CDR3: CASSLDTAPGGGNTIYF; DNA: TGTGCCAGCAGCTTGGACACGGCGCCCGGGGGAGGAAACACCATATATTTT
size: -; J: TRBJ2-7; D: -; V: TRBV15; CDR3: CATSRDTSGDYEQYF; DNA: TGTGCCACCAGCAGAGATACTAGTGGGGACTACGAGCAGTACTTC
size: -; J: TRBJ1-2; D: TRBD1; V: TRBV29-1; CDR3: CSVEDPDRSRLYYGYTF; DNA: TGCAGCGTTGAAGATCCGGACAGGTCAAGGCTGTACTATGGCTACACCTTC
size: -; J: TRBJ1-1; D: -; V: TRBV28; CDR3: CASSLGGNTEAFF; DNA: TGTGCCAGCAGTTTGGGAGGGAACACTGAAGCTTTCTTT
size: -; J: TRBJ2-2; D: TRBD2; V: TRBV30; CDR3: CAWRGGMNTGELFF; DNA: TGTGCCTGGCGCGGGGGAATGAACACCGGGGAGCTGTTTTTT
size: -; J: TRBJ2-7; D: -; V: TRBV2; CDR3: CASSEGRGRAYEQYF; DNA: TGTGCCAGCAGTGAAGGGAGGGGCCGAGCCTACGAGCAGTACTTC
size: -; J: TRBJ2-2; D: -; V: TRBV6-6; CDR3: CASSYSRDTGELFF; DNA: TGTGCCAGCAGTTACTCGAGGGACACCGGGGAGCTGTTTTTT
size: -; J: TRBJ1-1; D: TRBD1; V: TRBV13; CDR3: CASSPVLGQEAFF; DNA: TGTGCCAGCAGCCCAGTGCTGGGACAGGAAGCTTTCTTT
size: -; J: TRBJ1-1; D: -; V: TRBV27; CDR3: CASSFARNTEAFF; DNA: TGTGCCAGCAGTTTTGCCAGGAACACTGAAGCTTTCTTT
size: -; J: TRBJ2-1; D: -; V: TRBV2; CDR3: CASRASDYNEQFF; DNA: TGTGCCAGCAGGGCTAGCGATTACAATGAGCAGTTCTTC
size: -; J: TRBJ2-7; D: -; V: TRBV27; CDR3: CASSSDTSYEQYF; DNA: TGTGCCAGCAGTTCGGACACCTCCTACGAGCAGTACTTC
size: -; J: TRBJ2-7; D: -; V: TRBV5-4; CDR3: CASSLGAYEQYF; DNA: TGTGCCAGCAGCTTGGGCGCCTACGAGCAGTACTTC
size: -; J: TRBJ1-4; D: -; V: TRBV25-1; CDR3: CASTPGGGSNEKLFF; DNA: TGTGCCAGCACCCCGGGGGGCGGCAGTAATGAAAAACTGTTTTTT
size: -; J: TRBJ2-1; D: -; V: TRBV6-5; CDR3: CASSSASLDNEQFF; DNA: TGTGCCAGCAGTTCCGCTAGTTTGGACAATGAGCAGTTCTTC
size: -; J: TRBJ2-1; D: -; V: TRBV5-6; CDR3: CASSLAGRYNEQFF; DNA: TGTGCCAGCAGCTTGGCGGGAAGATACAATGAGCAGTTCTTC
size: once; J: TRBJ1-2; D: TRBD1; V: TRBV29-1; CDR3: CSVEDRYRGNGGGYTF; DNA: TGCAGCGTTGAAGATCGTTACAGGGGAAACGGTGGTGGCTACACCTTC
size: -; J: TRBJ2-3; D: -; V: TRBV28; CDR3: CASSPDPPGAQYF; DNA: TGTGCCAGCAGTCCCGATCCACCCGGGGCGCAGTATTTT
size: -; J: TRBJ2-7; D: -; V: TRBV2; CDR3: CASSPSGSYEQYF; DNA: TGTGCCAGCAGCCCTTCGGGATCCTACGAGCAGTACTTC
size: -; J: TRBJ1-3; D: -; V: TRBV20-1; CDR3: CSGGLGNTIYF; DNA: TGCAGTGGCGGCCTTGGAAACACCATATATTTT
size: -; J: TRBJ1-1; D: -; V: TRBV6-1; CDR3: CASSGGNLNTEAFF; DNA: TGTGCCAGCAGTGGAGGTAACCTGAACACTGAAGCTTTCTTT
size: -; J: TRBJ2-3; D: -; V: TRBV15; CDR3: CATSRGGRNTDTQYF; DNA: TGTGCCACCAGCAGAGGGGGGCGGAACACAGATACGCAGTATTTT
size: few; J: TRBJ2-3; D: -; V: TRBV7-8; CDR3: CASSFRDWARDTQYF; DNA: TGTGCCAGCAGCTTCCGGGACTGGGCCCGAGATACGCAGTATTTT
size: few; J: TRBJ2-7; D: -; V: TRBV10-1; CDR3: CATLPKIYEQYF; DNA: TGCGCCACCCTGCCTAAGATCTACGAGCAGTACTTC
size: -; J: TRBJ2-3; D: -; V: TRBV7-9; CDR3: CASSLRGAGTDTQYF; DNA: TGTGCCAGCAGCTTACGAGGTGCGGGTACAGATACGCAGTATTTT
size: -; J: TRBJ1-4; D: -; V: TRBV15; CDR3: CATSRGQEGEKLFF; DNA: TGTGCCACCAGCAGAGGCCAGGAGGGCGAAAAACTGTTTTTT
size: few; J: TRBJ2-5; D: -; V: TRBV28; CDR3: CASSSGTQYF; DNA: TGTGCCAGCAGTTCCGGGACCCAGTACTTC